The 10 T cell receptor beta chains in this list originate from one sample, sequenced in a study of read filtering for tumor transcriptome and immune sequencing. This library used 300 to 500 ng RNA and molecular barcoded adaptors spanning alpha/delta and beta/gamma chains. TCRdb itself ran the reads through MiXCR, one entry per CDR3 protein. The table has 25,000 to 35,000 distinct CDR3 sequences, 15% to 20% seen once. The specimen sequenced was a population of CD138-negative cells sorted from bone marrow. The receptors stem from a donor aged 40 or older with multiple myeloma.

The chain carries TRBV5-6 and TRBJ1-2; the match to TRBD1 covers 10 bases. Germline CDR1 and CDR2: SGHDT and YYEEEE. The V segment lost 4 bases and the J segment 3 bases; nucleotides outside the gene matches: 3. The length of the CDR3 is 14 residues. DNA for the CDR3: TGTGCCAGCAGCCCGGGACAGGGGTACTATGGCTACACCTTC. Translation gives CASSPGQGYYGYTF.

This clonotype was seen repeatedly, ten times or more. The chain is built from TRBV20-1 and TRBJ2-4, with 9 bases identical to TRBD1. There are 16 residues in the CDR3. The ends lost 2 bases at V and 1 base at J; junction bases unmatched: 6. In germline, CDR1 is DFQATT, CDR2 SNEGSKA (reference sequence). CDR3 loop: CSARHTGGLAKNIQYF. CDR3 sequence (DNA): TGCAGTGCTAGACATACAGGGGGCTTGGCCAAAAACATTCAGTACTTC.

This clonotype has ten or more counts. The J gene is TRBJ1-2, the V gene TRBV3-1, with 7 bases lining up with TRBD1. The CDR3 totals 12 residues. Germline CDR1 LGHDT, CDR2 YNNKEL (reference sequence). Trimming took 5 bases from V and 8 from J; bases not matched to a gene: 5. Written as DNA, the CDR3 is TGTGCCAGCAGCGCACAGGGGTTCGGCTACACCTTC. It is translated as CASSAQGFGYTF.

CDR3 coding DNA: TGCAGTGCTAGAGGGGCTGGACAGGGAAGCGATGAGCAGTTCTTC. Its protein product is CSARGAGQGSDEQFF. The chain couples TRBV20-1 to TRBJ2-1, with TRBD1 matching 8 bases. The CDR3 is 15 residues long. V dropped 1 base and J dropped 8; count of bases not matched to a gene: 10. Germline V gene sequence: CDR1 DFQATT, CDR2 SNEGSKA (reference sequence).

Many counts were recorded for this clonotype. The V gene is TRBV20-1, the J gene TRBJ2-1; 8 bases are shared with TRBD2. V lost 3 bases to trimming and J lost 3 bases; unmatched junction nucleotides: 10. The CDR3 totals 16 residues. CDR1 and CDR2 (germline): DFQATT, SNEGSKA (reference sequence). CDR3 residues: CSASTPSGGFYNEQFF. CDR3 DNA: TGCAGTGCTAGTACCCCAAGCGGGGGCTTCTACAATGAGCAGTTCTTC.

This clonotype has a count of ten or more. The chain combines TRBV7-2 with TRBJ1-3, with 9 bases that match TRBD1. V dropped 1 base and J dropped 2; count of bases not matched to a gene: 9. This CDR3 has 18 amino acids. The germline V gene has CDR1 SGHTA and CDR2 FQGNSA. The DNA of the CDR3 is TGTGCCAGCAGCTTAGTTTCCGGGACAGGGTCTACTGGAAACACCATATATTTT. Translation: CASSLVSGTGSTGNTIYF. Variable domain in full (rest from reference TRBV7-2 and TRBJ1-3): GAGVSQSPSNKVTEKGKDVELRCDPISGHTALYWYRQSLGQGLEFLIYFQGNSAPDKSGLPSDRFSAERTGGSVSTLTIQRTQQEDSAVYLCASSLVSGTGSTGNTIYFGEGSWLTVV.

The table lists this clonotype with many counts. The chain links TRBV20-1 to TRBJ2-3; TRBD1 matches at 7 bases. Trimming took 6 bases from V and 4 from J; bases not matched to a gene: 7. The CDR3 is made up of 13 amino acids. Germline V gene sequence: CDR1 DFQATT, CDR2 SNEGSKA (reference sequence). CDR3 residues: CSAELTGSDTQYF. The CDR3 DNA reads TGCAGTGCCGAATTGACAGGGTCAGATACGCAGTATTTT.

This clonotype showed up many times. CDR3 sequence reads: CASSFLELGDSYNEQFF. CDR3 nucleotide sequence: TGTGCCAGCAGCTTCTTAGAGCTCGGGGACTCCTACAATGAGCAGTTCTTC. The genes are TRBV7-9 and TRBJ2-1; tentative D call: TRBD2 (5 bases). V lost 3 bases and J lost 0, with 15 bases in between. Germline V lookup: CDR1 SEHNR, CDR2 FQNEAQ (reference sequence). CDR3 length: 17 residues.

V usage is TRBV3-1 and J usage is TRBJ2-7, with D tentatively TRBD1 (5 bases). Germline CDR1 and CDR2: LGHDT and YNNKEL (reference sequence). V was cut by 4 bases and J by 6 bases, with 16 bases left in between. The CDR3 is 14 residues long. The CDR3 DNA reads as TGTGCCAGCAGCCTGCCTGACAGAGCCTGCGAGCAGTACTTC. Amino acid sequence: CASSLPDRACEQYF.

Concerning this clonotype: Mismatch with germline at one junction end may stem from a read error. This sequence joins TRBV7-9 and TRBJ1-1; possible D gene TRBD1, 6 bases. The CDR3 is 15 residues long. Looked up from germline, CDR1 is SEHNR and CDR2 is FQNEAQ (reference sequence). The CDR3 reads CASSFWTAMNTGALF. The CDR3 DNA is TGTGCCAGCAGCTTTTGGACAGCAATGAACACTGGAGCTCTCTTT.